Following are 16 T cell receptor beta chains from one sample sequenced in a study of early T cells in non-severe SARS-CoV-2 infection. TCRdb re-derived calls from the 5' RACE reads in MiXCR, one entry per CDR3 protein. The sample includes about 77,000 distinct CDR3 sequences, roughly a sixth seen only once; the top ten take roughly 3%. Material: whole blood. The receptors were sampled from an adult who was a healthcare worker with PCR-confirmed SARS-CoV-2 infection or an uninfected control (not recorded which).

The V and J genes are TRBV5-5 and TRBJ2-2; the D is unclear. Trimming stripped 4 bases from V and 4 bases from J, with 8 bases between. The CDR3 runs 13 residues. Germline-derived CDR1 and CDR2 are SGHKS and YYEKEE (reference sequence). In DNA, the CDR3 is TGTGCCAGCAGCCCTCAGCTCACCGGGGAGCTGTTTTTT. Its translation: CASSPQLTGELFF.

Within the sample, this clonotype is medium-sized. V and J are TRBV5-1 and TRBJ2-3; 10 nucleotides line up with TRBD2. The J segment lost 6 bases and the V segment lost 1 base, leaving 11 bases of the junction unmatched. From germline, CDR1 is SGHRS and CDR2 YFSETQ. The CDR3 extends over 17 amino acids. The CDR3 DNA sequence: TGCGCCAGCAGCTTGATCAGCGGGAGGGCCCTAGGTGATACGCAGTATTTT. Translation: CASSLISGRALGDTQYF.

The chain is built from TRBV20-1 and TRBJ1-1; D is perhaps TRBD1 (5 bases). The germline V gene encodes CDR1 DFQATT and CDR2 SNEGSKA (reference sequence). CDR3 length equals 14 residues. Deletions cut 3 bases from V and 0 bases from J, with 11 bases between. CDR3 bases: TGCAGTGCTAGGGGGAAGGGGTTGAACACTGAAGCTTTCTTT. Translating it yields CSARGKGLNTEAFF.

This clonotype was counted only a few times. V gene TRBV7-9 combines with J gene TRBJ1-2; D unresolved. V was pared by 5 bases and J by 5 bases, with 18 bases between. Germline loops: CDR1 SEHNR, CDR2 FQNEAQ (reference sequence). The CDR3 spans 15 residues. In DNA, the CDR3 is TGTGCCAGCAGCCCCTCCCGGGCCTCGCCTTATGGCTACACCTTC. Translating gives CASSPSRASPYGYTF.

The rearrangement joins TRBV2 to TRBJ1-2; D is uncertain. The V end lost 8 bases, the J end lost 7 bases, and 14 bases lay between the germline ends. The CDR3 contains 12 residues. Germline CDR1 SNHLY, CDR2 FYNNEI. The CDR3 reads CASHLETGGYTF. The CDR3 coding sequence is TGTGCCAGCCACCTGGAAACTGGTGGCTACACCTTC.

This clonotype was counted a few times. The chain combines TRBV28 with TRBJ1-2; 9 bases align to TRBD1. Losses at the gene ends were 6 bases for V and 12 bases for J; bases not matched to a gene: 5. This CDR3 comprises 11 residues. Germline assignment: CDR1 MDHEN and CDR2 SYDVKM. CDR3 in amino acids: CASRGDRDHTF. DNA of the CDR3: TGTGCCAGCAGAGGGGACAGGGACCACACCTTC.

This clonotype has a handful of counts. The chain uses TRBV18 and TRBJ2-5; D unclear. Germline CDR1 reads KGHSH; CDR2 reads LQKENI. V was trimmed by 4 bases and J by 5 bases, leaving 11 bases between them. The length of the CDR3 is 13 residues. CDR3 sequence reads: CASSLTQRETQYF. The CDR3 nucleotides are TGTGCCAGCTCACTGACCCAAAGGGAGACCCAGTACTTC.

This clonotype was seen a handful of times. The chain is built from TRBV7-3 and TRBJ2-3; no clear D. V was cut by 2 bases and J by 5 bases, with 8 bases left in between. CDR1 is SGHTA and CDR2 is FQGTGA in the germline V gene. CDR3 size: 13 residues. CDR3 sequence (DNA): TGTGCCAGCAGCTTAGGGCAGCTAGATACGCAGTATTTT. Residues: CASSLGQLDTQYF.

This clonotype has just a few counts. The V and J genes are TRBV19 and TRBJ2-5, with 9 positions matching TRBD1. The V segment lost 5 bases and the J segment 5 bases; nucleotides outside the gene matches: 9. Germline lookup yields CDR1 LNHDA and CDR2 SQIVND (reference sequence). The CDR3 contains 15 residues. As DNA, the CDR3 is TGTGCCAGTAGTCCGGACAGGGGCCCTTCGGAGACCCAGTACTTC. It encodes CASSPDRGPSETQYF.

The chain is built from TRBV10-3 and TRBJ2-5; D is perhaps TRBD1 (6 bases). V was pared by 4 bases and J by 2 bases, with 14 bases between. Germline-derived CDR1 and CDR2 are ENHRY and SYGVKD. The CDR3 runs 15 residues. The CDR3 DNA follows: TGTGCCATCAGTGGGTCCCAGGGGAGTCAAGAGACCCAGTACTTC. This sequence encodes CAISGSQGSQETQYF.

The V call is TRBV5-1, the J call TRBJ1-4; D might be TRBD1 (5 bases). Germline V gene lookup returns CDR1 SGHRS and CDR2 YFSETQ. Trimming removed 4 bases from V and 7 bases from J, with 11 bases in between. This CDR3 spans 13 amino acids. The CDR3 loop is CASSAQGGEKLFF. CDR3 in DNA: TGCGCCAGCAGCGCGCAGGGTGGTGAAAAACTGTTTTTT.

This clonotype was counted ten times or more. J is TRBJ2-7 and V is TRBV10-3; no clear D gene. The CDR3 runs to 11 residues. With 3 bases removed from V and 4 bases from J, the gap between germline ends came to 4 bases. Per the germline V gene, CDR1 is ENHRY and CDR2 is SYGVKD. The CDR3 loop reads CAISDQYEQYF. The CDR3 DNA sequence: TGTGCCATCAGTGACCAATACGAGCAGTACTTC.

The rearrangement links TRBV25-1 to TRBJ2-7, with TRBD1 matching over 8 bases. Trimming at V came to 6 bases and at J to 3 bases, leaving 13 bases not matched to a gene. The germline V gene encodes CDR1 MGHDK and CDR2 SYGVNS. The CDR3 covers 16 residues. CDR3 loop: CASSLIGTGGIYEQYF. The CDR3 DNA is TGTGCCAGCAGCTTAATAGGGACAGGTGGTATCTACGAGCAGTACTTC.

This chain joins TRBV3-1 and TRBJ1-1; no reliable D call. Germline CDR1 and CDR2: LGHDT and YNNKEL (reference sequence). This CDR3 region has 14 residues. Trimming took off 3 bases at V and 4 bases at J, with 12 bases between the two ends. The CDR3 DNA is TGTGCCAGCAGCCATCAGGCTTGGGGCACTGAAGCTTTCTTT. Translated: CASSHQAWGTEAFF.

Turning to this clonotype: Relative to the germline gene, one junction end is altered; a read error may explain this. This chain links TRBV7-9 with TRBJ2-3, with 8 bases that match TRBD1. The CDR3 is made up of 15 amino acids. Germline V lookup: CDR1 SEHNR, CDR2 FQNEAQ (reference sequence). CDR3 bases: TGTGCCAACAGCTCGAGGGACAGGTTCACAGATACGCAGTATTTT. Residues: CANSSRDRFTDTQYF.

This clonotype was seen a few times. The chain combines TRBV2 with TRBJ2-1, with D possibly matching TRBD1 (5 bases). This CDR3 contains 14 residues. The V and J ends lost 4 bases and 5 bases respectively, with 12 bases between them. Germline-derived CDR1 and CDR2 are SNHLY and FYNNEI. DNA for the CDR3: TGTGCCAGCAGTGTTTTGACAGCCGACAATGAGCAGTTCTTC. It codes for CASSVLTADNEQFF. The full variable domain, in which reference TRBV2 and TRBJ2-1 provide the parts outside the CDR3, is EPEVTQTPSHQVTQMGQEVILRCVPISNHLYFYWYRQILGQKVEFLVSFYNNEISEKSEIFDDQFSVERPDGSNFTLKIRSTKLEDSAMYFCASSVLTADNEQFFGPGTRLTVL.